This T cell receptor beta chain is drawn from a study of T cells in Graves' hyperthyroidism and ophthalmopathy. Regarding the study as a whole: Ophthalmopathy was separated from stable hyperthyroidism by a 13 V-J model.

Template material for amplifying TCR beta CDR3 regions consisted of RNA transcripts. The HTBI set primed first-round TCR CDR3 RT-PCR. TCRdb recomputed calls from the multiplex PCR reads with MiXCR, one row per CDR3 protein. The sample records around 350,000 distinct CDR3 sequences, about 13% being singletons. The CDR3 consists of 12 residues. The V gene's germline CDR1 is MDHEN and CDR2 SYDVKM. Between the trimmed V and J ends, which lost 5 bases and 9 bases, there was a span of 10 bases. This clonotype was seen many times. Its antigen is unidentified. Sequences were obtained from blood. The chain joins TRBV28 to TRBJ2-2; D call uncertain. This sequence was found in a woman between 18 and 30 years old with Graves' hyperthyroidism. CDR3 nucleotides: TGTGCCAGCAGTAAGTGGCGTTGGGAGCTGTTTTTT. Translating it yields CASSKWRWELFF.